The entry that follows covers one T cell receptor (beta chain) sequence. Its cognate antigen is unknown. This specimen includes other DNA sequences encoding the same CDR3. This sample was included in a study of shared clonotypes between healthy human individuals. Findings of the study overall: Naive subsets tended to show greater estimated richness than memory subsets.

V was shortened by 4 bases and J by 0 bases, with 10 bases between the two germline ends. Looked up from germline, CDR1 is SGHRS and CDR2 is YFSETQ. The CDR3 consists of 15 residues. Data came from immunoSEQ multiplex PCR; TCRdb stores just in-frame clones and leaves some out. The sample contains approximately 1,000,000 clones, roughly 80% of which appear only once. Sample: memory CD4+ T cells from PBMCs. The subset is: CD45RA-negative fraction. The sequence was collected from a man between 18 and 35 years old in good health. Some clones in this sample may be carry-over from other donors' samples. This chain uses TRBV5-1 with TRBJ1-4; possible D gene TRBD1, 5 bases. As DNA, the CDR3 is TGCGCCAGCAGCCTAACAGGAGCAACTAATGAAAAACTGTTTTTT. Its translation is CASSLTGATNEKLFF.